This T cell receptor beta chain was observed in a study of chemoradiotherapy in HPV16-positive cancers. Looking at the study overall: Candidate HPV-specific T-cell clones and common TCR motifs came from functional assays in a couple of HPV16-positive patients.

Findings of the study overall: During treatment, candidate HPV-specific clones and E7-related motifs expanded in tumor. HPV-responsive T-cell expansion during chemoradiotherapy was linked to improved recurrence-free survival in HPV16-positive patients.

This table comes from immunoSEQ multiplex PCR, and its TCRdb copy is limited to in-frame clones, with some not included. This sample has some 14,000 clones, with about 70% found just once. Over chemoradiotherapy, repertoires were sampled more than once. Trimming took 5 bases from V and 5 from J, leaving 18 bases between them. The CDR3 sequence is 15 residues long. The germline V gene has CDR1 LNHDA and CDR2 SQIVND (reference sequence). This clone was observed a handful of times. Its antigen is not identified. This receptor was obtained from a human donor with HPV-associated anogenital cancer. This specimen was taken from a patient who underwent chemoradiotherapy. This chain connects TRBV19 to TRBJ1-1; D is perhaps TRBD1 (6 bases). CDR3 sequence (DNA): TGTGCCAGTAGTGGGGGTGGAGGGGGTAGTACTGAAGCTTTCTTT. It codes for CASSGGGGGSTEAFF.